The rows below give T cell receptor beta chains drawn from one sample of a study of blood T cell repertoires in COVID-19. Using immunoSEQ multiplex PCR, the repertoire was profiled, and TCRdb retains in-frame clones only, with some absent. The sample has around 350,000 clones; around nine tenths are singletons. The sequencing sample was made of peripheral blood. The receptors shown here come from a human donor in a cohort sampled during active COVID-19. Both conserved end residues are part of each CDR3. A D gene is named only where the DNA matches it firmly. Not every row has a clone size; where given, it reads once, few, many or a size class.

j_call d_call clone_size cdr3_length v_call cdr3_aa cdr3_nt
TRBJ2-2 TRBD1 - 15 TRBV5-8 CASERGLLNTGELFF TGTGCCAGCGAGAGGGGGCTGTTGAACACCGGGGAGCTGTTTTTT
TRBJ2-1 TRBD2 - 16 TRBV7-2 CASSLAASGAYNEQFF TGTGCCAGCAGCTTAGCGGCGAGCGGGGCGTACAATGAGCAGTTCTTC
TRBJ2-2 TRBD2 once 17 TRBV24-1 CATSDVAGRGGTGELFF TGTGCCACCAGTGATGTGGCTGGGAGGGGAGGAACCGGGGAGCTGTTTTTT
TRBJ1-4 TRBD1 once 15 TRBV9 CASSPRDRGGEKLFF TGTGCCAGCAGCCCCCGGGACAGGGGCGGTGAAAAACTGTTTTTT
TRBJ2-5 - - 13 TRBV3-1/TRBV3-2 CASSQGDNRFQYF TGTGCCAGCAGCCAAGGAGACAACCGTTTCCAGTACTTC
TRBJ2-7 TRBD2 - 17 TRBV4-2 CASSQERSLAVWDEQYF TGTGCCAGCAGCCAAGAAAGGAGTCTAGCGGTCTGGGACGAGCAGTACTTC
TRBJ2-2 - - 14 TRBV28 CASGYSGTTGELFF TGTGCCAGCGGCTATTCAGGTACCACCGGGGAGCTGTTTTTT
TRBJ1-1 - - 13 TRBV7-3 CASSLYGGTEAFF TGTGCCAGCAGCTTATACGGGGGCACTGAAGCTTTCTTT
TRBJ2-3 - - 16 TRBV7-7 CASSLGLGSSTDTQYF TGTGCTAGCAGCTTAGGTTTGGGCAGCTCCACAGATACGCAGTATTTT
TRBJ1-4 - - 13 TRBV9 CASRRGPNEKLFF TGTGCCAGCCGGAGGGGCCCCAATGAAAAACTGTTTTTT